This TCR beta chain was sequenced during a study of T cell responses to AZD1222 COVID-19 vaccine (dated by TCRdb to the early 2020s). Looking at the study overall: Because spike-specific TCR depth and breadth did not differ between the two schedules, AZD1222 recipients who got a second dose at roughly 4 weeks were pooled with those who got a second dose at roughly 12 weeks. TCR sequencing was performed for approximately 240 trial participants, of whom some 200 were given two doses of AZD1222 and around 25 were given two doses of MenACWY control vaccine. Enrollment into the trials was organized by age into subgroups of 18-55, 56-69 and 70-plus years, and those subgroups contained 148, 28 and 57 TCR-sequenced participants, respectively.

V and J lose 3 bases and 0 bases, and a span of 23 bases separates them. The CDR3 measures 19 amino acids from cysteine to phenylalanine. Only CDR3 DNA remains: 57 bases, in frame from the first base. The germline V gene gives CDR1 as LGHNA and CDR2 as YNFKEQ. The intended sense of this specimen's time point label: baseline before first vaccination. Vaccinee samples came from UK trials COV001 and COV002, including a single-blind randomized controlled phase 2/3 trial of AZD1222 (ChAdOx1 nCoV-19) in healthy adults. Trial participant PBMC samples were collected at day 0 and day 28 after the second dose for TCRbeta chain sequencing. Study-wide findings and limitations: Participants were mostly white British and included more females than males, and it was suggested by the authors that clonal diversity may have been underestimated. Conclusions about previously exposed vaccinees were limited because only six or seven AZD1222 recipients were SARS-CoV-2 seropositive at baseline. Because no day 14 peak-response samples were available, the repertoires could be characterized only after the peak T cell response. In the small 56-69-year group, the increase in depth fell short of significance, most likely because of low power. Nearly half of unique spike-specific TCRs reportedly recognized epitopes outside regions mutated in the B.1.351 and B.1.1.7 variants. Vaccine-associated CD4 TCRs spanned the whole spike protein, with dominant responses in regions 160-218 and 743-854. A significant rise in spike-specific TCR breadth and depth was observed after two AZD1222 doses relative to day 0 and relative to MenACWY recipients.

The CDR3 regions of human TCRbeta chains were analyzed by immunosequencing. As for the authors' bioinformatics: TCRs in the repertoires were compared against a reference library of SARS-CoV-2-specific TCRs that had been generated with the MIRA antigen-specificity platform. Breadth was defined as the fraction of unique TCRs that were SARS-CoV-2-associated, and depth was defined as the fraction of total T cells that were SARS-CoV-2-associated. Using the MIRA data, each spike-specific TCR was mapped to the spike region that the TCR reacts to and placed in a CD4 or CD8 class. Log10-transformed breadth and depth values were compared by one-way ANOVA with Sidak's multiple comparisons tests. TCRdb carries this immuneACCESS record with in-frame sequences only. Its versions omit some clonotypes, under half of them owing to an unresolved V gene in the studies checked, with the rest unexplained. The D gene and trimming were derived from the DNA, and the V and J assignments and clone size from that table. Recorded for this sample are 130,000 to 150,000 clones; about 93% of them occurred a single time. The ten top clones hold 5.2% of the sample.

This clone has only a few counts. Its antigen specificity is not known. Base qualities are missing; no much larger clone stands one base away. The chain couples TRBV4-2 to TRBJ2-5; perhaps TRBD1 is the D gene, with 6 bases matching. The clonotype originates from an adult in good health. The input for sequencing was peripheral blood, taken on day 0 of AZD1222 vaccination. The CDR3 in this case is CASSHHRTSVEGDQETQYF. The DNA sequence is TGTGCCAGCAGCCACCATCGGACTTCGGTAGAGGGGGACCAAGAGACCCAGTACTTC.